This TCR beta chain originates from a study of T-cell reconstitution after alpha-beta-depleted transplantation in children. The CDR3 has 12 amino acids. Germline loops: CDR1 DFQATT, CDR2 SNEGSKA (reference sequence). V was clipped by 5 bases and J by 7 bases; unmatched bases: 4. During its preparation, the TCRbeta library received unique molecular identifiers. TCRdb re-called the PCR reads through MiXCR, storing one row per CDR3 protein. The sample shows over 400,000 distinct CDR3 sequences, roughly 43% of them seen only once. This clonotype occurred many times. The TCR comes from a girl aged 2 to 9 with aplastic anemia, due to receive a stem cell transplant. The chain joins TRBV20-1 to TRBJ2-7; 11 bases are a match to TRBD1. Sequencing was performed on PBMCs, taken before TCRalphabeta/CD19-depleted stem cell transplant. In DNA, the CDR3 is TGCAGTGCTGGACAGGGGGCGCGAGAGCAGTACTTC. Residues: CSAGQGAREQYF.